The entry below describes one T cell receptor beta chain. What it recognizes is unknown. The data derive from a study of blood T cells in healthy people across ages. Germline V gives CDR1 ENHRY, CDR2 SYGVKD. J lost 3 bases, V lost 5 bases, and 8 bases had no gene match. The CDR3 is 15 amino acids. Whole-study results and caveats: Any changes in expanded clonotypes were possibly confounded, as donor CMV status remained unknown.

Using a J-beta primer mix together with a sample-barcoded 5' primer, a second PCR was run for about 7 to 12 cycles. A single record per CDR3 protein comes from TCRdb applying MiXCR to the 5' RACE reads. The repertoire includes over 1,500,000 distinct CDR3 sequences, roughly two fifths of them detected once, and more than 20% sits in the top ten. The origin of this receptor is a human donor in good health. The specimen sequenced was blood. The rearrangement links TRBV10-3 to TRBJ2-3; 7 nucleotides agree with TRBD1. Written as DNA, the CDR3 is TGTGCCATCAGTTCCACAGGGGTAGGGACAGATACGCAGTATTTT. Its protein is CAISSTGVGTDTQYF.